Presented here are 24 T cell receptor beta chains from one specimen sequenced in a study of OX40 agonist ivuxolimab in advanced cancers. The library came from the immunoSEQ multiplex PCR assay. Drawn from immuneACCESS, this table holds only the in-frame rearrangements with V and J called that TCRdb kept. Clones are partly lost; checked studies trace under half to an unresolved V gene and leave the rest unexplained. A total of fewer than 65,000 clones appear in this sample, roughly 86% of them only once. In total, the top ten clones hold 1.1% of the sample. Material: CD4+ or CD8+ T cells sorted from blood, obtained in a trial of the OX40 agonist ivuxolimab. Receptor source: an adult with an advanced solid tumor such as melanoma, head and neck, liver or kidney cancer.

The chain has TRBV5-6 and TRBJ1-5; tentative D call: TRBD1 (6 bases). Germline loops: CDR1 SGHDT, CDR2 YYEEEE. CDR3 length equals 15 residues. Trimming cost V 0 bases and J 2 bases, with 9 bases left between them. The DNA for the CDR3 is TGTGCCAGCAGCTTGGGGGGGCCGGGCAATCAGCCCCAGCATTTT. Its protein is CASSLGGPGNQPQHF.

The rearrangement joins TRBV6-6 to TRBJ1-2; TRBD1 matches at 9 bases. The germline V gene has CDR1 MNHNY and CDR2 SVGAGI (reference sequence). The junction had 16 bases not matched to a gene; V was cut back by 6 bases and J by 8 bases. The length of the CDR3 is 16 residues. This CDR3 reads CASRPPGQGGIRGYTF. In DNA form, the CDR3 reads TGTGCCAGCAGACCTCCGGGACAGGGTGGAATTAGAGGCTACACCTTC.

V gene TRBV5-1 combines with J gene TRBJ2-6; D is unresolved. In germline, CDR1 is SGHRS, CDR2 YFSETQ. V lost 2 bases to trimming and J lost 2 bases, with 11 bases between them. This CDR3 comprises 16 residues. CDR3 DNA: TGCGCCAGCAGCTTAAGCCATTTGGCTGGGGCCAACGTCCTGACTTTC. It encodes CASSLSHLAGANVLTF.

There are a few counts of this clone. The genes are TRBV13 and TRBJ2-7; 11 positions match TRBD1. With 4 bases clipped from V and 6 bases from J, the junction kept 8 bases outside the gene matches. Germline CDR1 and CDR2: PRHDT and FYEKMQ (reference sequence). CDR3 size: 15 residues. The CDR3 DNA reads as TGTGCCAGCAGCTGGAGGACAGGGGGCATGATCGAGCAGTACTTC. It yields the protein CASSWRTGGMIEQYF. The variable domain in full, with the rest retrieved from reference TRBV13 and TRBJ2-7, is AAGVIQSPRHLIKEKRETATLKCYPIPRHDTVYWYQQGPGQDPQFLISFYEKMQSDKGSIPDRFSAQQFSDYHSELNMSSLELGDSALYFCASSWRTGGMIEQYFGPGTRLTVT.

To note about this clone: The junction departs from germline at one end; a sequencing error may be responsible. V is TRBV6-5 and J is TRBJ2-1; 10 bases are a match to TRBD2. This CDR3 has 11 amino acids. Germline lookup yields CDR1 MNHEY and CDR2 SVGAGI. CDR3 nucleotides: TGTGCCAGCAGTAGCCTAGCGGGAGAAGTCTTC. This gives the protein CASSSLAGEVF.

This clone was recorded once. This chain links TRBV9 with TRBJ2-1; 7 bases match TRBD2. CDR1 and CDR2 (germline): SGDLS, YYNGEE. CDR3 length: 16 amino acids. J was trimmed by 4 bases and V by 0 bases; bases with no gene match: 7. The CDR3 loop reads CASSVAAGIGYNEQFF. The CDR3 DNA follows: TGTGCCAGCAGCGTAGCAGCGGGAATAGGTTACAATGAGCAGTTCTTC.

In its sample, this clone was seen a few times. V gene TRBV28 combines with J gene TRBJ2-7; the match to TRBD2 covers 13 bases. Germline loops: CDR1 MDHEN, CDR2 SYDVKM. Trimming removed 6 bases from V and 2 bases from J; junction bases left unmatched: 4. CDR3 length: 15 amino acids. CDR3 amino acids: CASSPGLAGAYEQYF. CDR3 in DNA: TGTGCCAGCAGCCCTGGACTAGCGGGAGCCTACGAGCAGTACTTC.

The V and J genes are TRBV11-2 and TRBJ2-1; no clear D gene. CDR3 length: 11 residues. V dropped 5 bases and J dropped 10 bases, with 9 bases sitting between them. Germline V gene lookup returns CDR1 SGHAT and CDR2 FQNNGV. The CDR3 nucleotides read TGTGCCAGCAGCCTGATGTTGGAGCAGTTCTTC. Residues: CASSLMLEQFF.

This clone was seen a single time. The chain carries TRBV27 and TRBJ1-2; 7 bases line up with TRBD1. This CDR3 has 16 amino acids. V was pared by 5 bases and J by 8 bases, with 17 bases of the junction left unmatched. Germline V CDR1 and CDR2: MNHEY, SMNVEV (reference sequence). The CDR3 sequence: CASSVSGGTASFGYTF. CDR3 nucleotides: TGTGCCAGCAGTGTTTCCGGGGGGACAGCCTCCTTCGGCTACACCTTC.

The rearrangement joins TRBV9 to TRBJ2-5; D unresolved. CDR3 length equals 15 residues. The ends were cut back, 1 base at V and 5 bases at J, with 15 bases in the middle. The germline CDR1 and CDR2 sequences are SGDLS and YYNGEE. Here the CDR3 reads CASSVSPADLETQYF. The CDR3 bases are TGTGCCAGCAGCGTATCCCCCGCCGATTTGGAGACCCAGTACTTC.

V gene TRBV30 combines with J gene TRBJ2-3; TRBD1 matches 7 bases. Germline V CDR1 and CDR2: GTSNPN, SVGIG (reference sequence). The V segment lost 2 bases and the J segment 6 bases; nucleotides outside the gene matches: 17. The CDR3 length is 17 residues. The CDR3 DNA is TGTGCCTGGAGTAGGGGGCGGTTTGCTTACCCCGGGGATACGCAGTATTTT. It translates to CAWSRGRFAYPGDTQYF.

This clone was detected only once. The chain couples TRBV28 to TRBJ1-5; TRBD1 agrees at 8 bases. The CDR3 totals 16 residues. Trimming cost V 4 bases and J 6 bases; bases outside gene matches: 11. Germline values: CDR1 MDHEN, CDR2 SYDVKM. The CDR3 DNA reads TGTGCCAGCAGTTCCCATTCAGGGGGCAGAAGTCAGCCCCAGCATTTT. Residues: CASSSHSGGRSQPQHF.

The rearrangement uses TRBV6-5 and TRBJ2-1; D not certain. V dropped 6 bases and J dropped 0 bases, with 6 bases sitting between them. The CDR3 runs 13 residues. In germline, CDR1 is MNHEY, CDR2 SVGAGI. The CDR3 spells CASRGNSYNEQFF. Written as DNA, the CDR3 is TGTGCCAGCAGGGGCAACTCCTACAATGAGCAGTTCTTC.

The chain has TRBV2 and TRBJ2-1, with 10 nucleotides matching TRBD2. J lost 0 bases, V lost 0 bases, and 5 bases had no gene match. Per the germline V gene, CDR1 is SNHLY and CDR2 is FYNNEI. The CDR3 loop spans 18 amino acids. In DNA form, the CDR3 reads TGTGCCAGCAGTGAAGCGCGAGCTAGCGGGAGCTCCTACAATGAGCAGTTCTTC. Translation: CASSEARASGSSYNEQFF.

The CDR3 coding sequence is TGTGCCAGCTCACCACCAGGGTTATCCCGCACAGATACGCAGTATTTT. Translating gives CASSPPGLSRTDTQYF. The chain carries TRBV18 and TRBJ2-3; D not certain. From germline, CDR1 is KGHSH and CDR2 LQKENI. V lost 0 bases, J lost 1 base, and 11 bases lay in between. The CDR3 spans 16 residues. Supplemented by reference TRBV18 and TRBJ2-3, the full variable domain reads NAGVMQNPRHLVRRRGQEARLRCSPMKGHSHVYWYRQLPEEGLKFMVYLQKENIIDESGMPKERFSAEFPKEGPSILRIQQVVRGDSAAYFCASSPPGLSRTDTQYFGPGTRLTVL.

The chain joins TRBV28 to TRBJ2-5, with D hard to call. V dropped 6 bases and J dropped 1 base, with 9 bases sitting between them. CDR3 length: 13 amino acids. The V gene's germline CDR1 is MDHEN and CDR2 SYDVKM. The CDR3 loop reads CASSLSPQETQYF. As DNA, the CDR3 is TGTGCCAGCAGCCTATCCCCCCAAGAGACCCAGTACTTC.

The rearrangement uses TRBV5-1 and TRBJ1-2, with D maybe TRBD1 (6 bases). CDR1 and CDR2 (germline): SGHRS, YFSETQ. The V gene lost 0 bases and the J gene lost 3 bases, with 12 bases spanning the gap. The CDR3 sequence is 15 residues long. The CDR3 reads CASSLAGAGDYGYTF. CDR3 bases: TGCGCCAGCAGCTTGGCCGGGGCAGGGGACTATGGCTACACCTTC.

This clone was recorded only once. The rearrangement uses TRBV5-1 and TRBJ1-2; 7 bases are shared with TRBD1. CDR1 is SGHRS, CDR2 YFSETQ, per germline. The CDR3 length is 14 residues. V trimming: 1 base; J trimming: 7 bases; junction bases outside the gene matches: 7. The CDR3 region has the DNA TGCGCCAGCAGCTTGCTCGGGGACAGTGTTGGCTACACCTTC. Its protein is CASSLLGDSVGYTF.

The rearrangement uses TRBV5-1 and TRBJ2-3, with D possibly matching TRBD1 (6 bases). This CDR3 is built from 15 residues. Germline values: CDR1 SGHRS, CDR2 YFSETQ. V was clipped by 2 bases and J by 2 bases, with 12 bases between them. This chain's CDR3 is CASSFTGTPTDTQYF. CDR3 nucleotides: TGCGCCAGCAGCTTTACCGGGACACCCACAGATACGCAGTATTTT.

The chain is built from TRBV9 and TRBJ1-2; the D gene is possibly TRBD1 (6 bases). The V and J ends lost 5 bases and 4 bases respectively, with 15 bases between them. This CDR3 is built from 14 residues. Germline-derived CDR1 and CDR2 are SGDLS and YYNGEE. The CDR3 coding sequence is TGTGCCAGCAGTTATAAGGGGGACGGCTATGGCTACACCTTC. It codes for CASSYKGDGYGYTF. The entire variable domain, with the rest obtained from reference TRBV9 and TRBJ1-2, is as follows: DSGVTQTPKHLITATGQRVTLRCSPRSGDLSVYWYQQSLDQGLQFLIQYYNGEERAKGNILERFSAQQFPDLHSELNLSSLELGDSALYFCASSYKGDGYGYTFGSGTRLTVV.

Relative to its sample, this clone is medium-sized. CDR3: CASSLVGQTQYF. The CDR3 DNA is TGTGCCAGCAGCTTAGTCGGGCAGACCCAGTACTTC. The V call is TRBV7-9, the J call TRBJ2-5; no definite D call. V lost 1 base to trimming and J lost 6 bases, with 6 bases between them. The CDR3 extends over 12 amino acids. Germline CDR1 SEHNR, CDR2 FQNEAQ (reference sequence).

The CDR3: CASSLVSSGMAQYF. The CDR3 nucleotides are TGTGCCAGCAGCTTAGTGTCTAGCGGGATGGCCCAGTACTTC. J is TRBJ2-5 and V is TRBV7-8; 9 positions match TRBD2. Germline values: CDR1 SGHVS, CDR2 FQNEAQ. V dropped 1 base and J dropped 9; count of bases not matched to a gene: 6. The CDR3 runs to 14 residues.

This chain joins TRBV7-3 and TRBJ2-3, with D possibly matching TRBD2 (6 bases). The germline V and J ends were trimmed by 2 bases and 2 bases, with 14 bases remaining between them. This CDR3 has 16 amino acids. Germline assignment: CDR1 SGHTA and CDR2 FQGTGA. The CDR3 sequence: CASSLWASVNTDTQYF. CDR3 nucleotide sequence: TGTGCCAGCAGCTTATGGGCTAGCGTGAACACAGATACGCAGTATTTT.

The V gene is TRBV14, the J gene TRBJ2-1; TRBD2 agrees at 10 bases. The trim removed 6 bases at V and 0 bases at J, leaving 2 bases unmatched. CDR1 and CDR2 from the germline V gene are SGHDN and FVKESK. The CDR3 totals 15 residues. For the CDR3, the DNA is TGTGCCAGCAGTGGACTAGCGGACTCCTACAATGAGCAGTTCTTC. Amino acids: CASSGLADSYNEQFF.